The clone carrying this T cell receptor (beta chain) was observed a handful of times. As yet, its antigen is unknown. 13 Jbeta primers and 60 Vbeta primers were used for the PCR. The protocol was immunoSEQ multiplex PCR, while the TCRdb copy is restricted to in-frame clones and leaves out a portion. The sample has about 200,000 clones; roughly 74% are singletons. This sample is part of a study of cytomegalovirus exposure and HLA in healthy donors. The overall study: Within the Caucasian-associated ancestry cluster were under 85% of the 300 to 450 genotyped donors.

Study-level points and caveats: Later analysis identified a missense DCLRE1C variant that was linked to TCR beta V- and J-gene trimming. Later findings reportedly placed an Asian-associated ancestry cluster below the approximately 670-donor mean for N-insertions.

The receptor was isolated from a woman aged 25 to 39 in good health and CMV-seronegative. The sample taken for sequencing was PBMCs.

The CDR3 protein is CASSLGQGNEAFF. DNA of the CDR3: TGCGCCAGCAGCTTAGGACAGGGGAATGAAGCTTTCTTT. J is TRBJ1-1 and V is TRBV5-1; 9 bases fit TRBD1. The CDR3 has 13 residues. The V gene's germline CDR1 is SGHRS and CDR2 YFSETQ. V gave up 2 bases and J gave up 7 bases; unmatched junction bases: 3.